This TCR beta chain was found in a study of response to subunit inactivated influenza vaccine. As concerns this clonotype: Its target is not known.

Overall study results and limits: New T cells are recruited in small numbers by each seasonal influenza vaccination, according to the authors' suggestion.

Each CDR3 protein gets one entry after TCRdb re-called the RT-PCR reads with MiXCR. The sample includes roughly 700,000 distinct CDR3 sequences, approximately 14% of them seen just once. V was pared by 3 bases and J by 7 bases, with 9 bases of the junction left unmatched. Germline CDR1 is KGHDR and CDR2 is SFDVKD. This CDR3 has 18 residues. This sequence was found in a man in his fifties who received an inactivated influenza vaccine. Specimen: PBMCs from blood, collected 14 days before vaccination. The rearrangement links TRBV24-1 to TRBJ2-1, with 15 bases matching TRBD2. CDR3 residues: CATSDPGLAGGITNEQFF. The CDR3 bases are TGTGCCACCAGTGATCCGGGACTAGCGGGGGGTATAACAAATGAGCAGTTCTTC.